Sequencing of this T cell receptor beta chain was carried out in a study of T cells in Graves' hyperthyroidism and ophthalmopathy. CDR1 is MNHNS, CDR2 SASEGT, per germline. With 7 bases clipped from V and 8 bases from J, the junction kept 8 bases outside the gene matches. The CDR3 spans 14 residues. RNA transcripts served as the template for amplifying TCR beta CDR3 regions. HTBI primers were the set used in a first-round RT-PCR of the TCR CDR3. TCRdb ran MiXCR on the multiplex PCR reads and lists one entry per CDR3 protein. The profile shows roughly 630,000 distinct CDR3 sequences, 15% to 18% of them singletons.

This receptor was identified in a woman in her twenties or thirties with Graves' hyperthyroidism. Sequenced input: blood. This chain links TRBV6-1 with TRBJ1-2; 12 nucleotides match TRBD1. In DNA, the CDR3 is TGTGCCAGCACCGGGACAGGGGGCGCGCGGGGCTACACCTTC. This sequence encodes CASTGTGGARGYTF.